This passage covers 3 T cell receptor beta chains from one sample sequenced in a study of control samples from healthy donors and cancer patients. The method was immunoSEQ multiplex PCR; TCRdb's version includes in-frame clones alone and lacks a portion of them. The sample contains 70,000 to 100,000 clones, 75% to 95% of which appear only once. The material sequenced was blood. Receptors were obtained from a man in his fifties or sixties in good health.

The gene calls are TRBV7-9 and TRBJ2-5, with D perhaps matching TRBD1 (6 bases). Germline V gene sequence: CDR1 SEHNR, CDR2 FQNEAQ (reference sequence). The CDR3 extends over 16 amino acids. V dropped 2 bases and J dropped 4 bases, with 17 bases sitting between them. The DNA for the CDR3 is TGTGCCAGCAGCTTACGCCGACCTCAAGGGGGAGAGACCCAGTACTTC. Its protein product is CASSLRRPQGGETQYF.

The chain carries TRBV7-8 and TRBJ2-3; 10 positions agree with TRBD2. The germline gives CDR1 SGHVS, CDR2 FQNEAQ. The junction had 6 bases not matched to a gene; V was cut back by 2 bases and J by 4 bases. The CDR3 length is 16 residues. In nucleotides, the CDR3 is TGTGCCAGCAGCTTATCCTTAGCGGGGGGCCCAGATACGCAGTATTTT. Protein sequence: CASSLSLAGGPDTQYF.

V is TRBV3-1 (or the pseudogene TRBV3-2) and J is TRBJ1-1; the D is unclear. The ends were cut back, 6 bases at V and 1 base at J, with 6 bases in the middle. CDR3 length: 12 amino acids. Looked up from germline, CDR1 is LGHDT and CDR2 is YNNKEL (reference sequence). CDR3 in amino acids: CASSAGNTEAFF. The CDR3, as DNA: TGTGCCAGCAGTGCCGGGAACACTGAAGCTTTCTTT.